A single sample is the source of the 5 T cell receptor beta chains below, sequenced in a study of blood T cell repertoires in COVID-19. Clones were sequenced by immunoSEQ multiplex PCR, and TCRdb holds only the in-frame ones, with some missing. The data show 150,000 to 200,000 clones, around 75% seen once. The sample comprised peripheral blood. Receptors originate from a woman between 35 and 50 years old with COVID-19, enrolled during active disease.

This clone was observed a single time. V gene TRBV7-2 combines with J gene TRBJ2-7, with TRBD2 matching 8 bases. The germline V gene has CDR1 SGHTA and CDR2 FQGNSA. V was pared by 5 bases and J by 2 bases, with 8 bases of the junction left unmatched. The CDR3 contains 15 residues. In DNA, the CDR3 is TGTGCCAGCAGCCCCGGGAGGGGTCTTACCTACGAGCAGTACTTC. Protein sequence: CASSPGRGLTYEQYF. Variable domain in full (rest from reference TRBV7-2 and TRBJ2-7): GAGVSQSPSNKVTEKGKDVELRCDPISGHTALYWYRQSLGQGLEFLIYFQGNSAPDKSGLPSDRFSAERTGGSVSTLTIQRTQQEDSAVYLCASSPGRGLTYEQYFGPGTRLTVT.

The sample holds a few counts of this clone. Other nucleotide sequences from this sample produce the same CDR3. V gene TRBV9 combines with J gene TRBJ1-5; 9 bases line up with TRBD1. V lost 0 bases and J lost 2; bases outside the gene matches: 0. CDR3 length: 15 residues. The germline CDR1 and CDR2 sequences are SGDLS and YYNGEE. The CDR3 nucleotides are TGTGCCAGCAGCGTAGGACAGGGGGGCAATCAGCCCCAGCATTTT. Protein product: CASSVGQGGNQPQHF.

The sample holds a few counts of this clone. The V and J genes are TRBV6-1 and TRBJ2-7, with TRBD2 matching 7 bases. Trimming removed 1 base from V and 3 bases from J; junction bases left unmatched: 3. The CDR3 extends over 14 amino acids. Germline V gene lookup returns CDR1 MNHNS and CDR2 SASEGT. The CDR3 DNA is TGTGCCAGCAGTGAAGTTGGGACTATCTACGAGCAGTACTTC. This gives the protein CASSEVGTIYEQYF.

Only a few counts were recorded for this clone. This rearrangement joins TRBV18 to TRBJ2-7; tentative D call: TRBD2 (6 bases). The V gene lost 4 bases and the J gene lost 5 bases, with 21 bases spanning the gap. The CDR3 has 16 amino acids. Germline CDR1 is KGHSH and CDR2 is LQKENI. The CDR3 DNA reads as TGTGCCAGCTCACGTCGGAGGGCAGGTACTGGGGACGAGCAGTACTTC. Translating it yields CASSRRRAGTGDEQYF.

This sequence joins TRBV18 and TRBJ1-2; 10 nucleotides align to TRBD1. The CDR3 consists of 14 residues. J gave up 5 bases and V 2 bases, and 2 bases lay outside the gene matches. CDR1 and CDR2 (germline): KGHSH, LQKENI. This CDR3 is CASSPGTGDYGYTF. DNA of the CDR3: TGTGCCAGCTCACCAGGGACAGGGGATTATGGCTACACCTTC.